Presented here are 4 T cell receptor beta chains from one specimen sequenced in a study of Ad26.COV2.S vaccination and SARS-CoV-2 variants. Regarding treatment: some 19 received Ad26.COV2.S at low or high dose, single or two shots; 5 received placebo; per-sample allocation not given. Sampling was performed 63 days after the first vaccine or placebo injection. The method was immunoSEQ multiplex PCR; TCRdb's version includes in-frame clones alone and lacks a portion of them. This table has about 250,000 clones, 87% appearing once. Sequenced here: peripheral blood, sampled in a trial of Ad26.COV2.S vaccine versus placebo. These receptors originate from a person aged 18 to 59 who received the Ad26.COV2.S COVID-19 vaccine or a placebo.

The rearrangement uses TRBV2 and TRBJ2-7, with D perhaps TRBD2 (5 bases). The CDR3 spans 16 residues. Trimming shortened V by 8 bases and J by 1 base, and 21 bases separated the two germline ends. CDR1 SNHLY and CDR2 FYNNEI come from the germline V gene. CDR3 amino acids: CASHPIGGRRSYEQYF. The CDR3 nucleotides are TGTGCCAGCCACCCCATTGGAGGTCGGAGATCCTACGAGCAGTACTTC. The full variable domain, its missing parts supplied by reference TRBV2 and TRBJ2-7, is EPEVTQTPSHQVTQMGQEVILRCVPISNHLYFYWYRQILGQKVEFLVSFYNNEISEKSEIFDDQFSVERPDGSNFTLKIRSTKLEDSAMYFCASHPIGGRRSYEQYFGPGTRLTVT.

V and J are TRBV7-3 and TRBJ2-3, with a weak D call TRBD1 (6 bases). CDR1 is SGHTA and CDR2 is FQGTGA in the germline V gene. The CDR3 is 15 residues long. Trimming left V 1 base short and J 1 base short, with 9 bases between. The CDR3 here is CASSLMGAGTDTQYF. CDR3 DNA: TGTGCCAGCAGCTTAATGGGGGCGGGCACAGATACGCAGTATTTT.

This rearrangement joins TRBV5-8 to TRBJ1-5; D call uncertain. Germline CDR1 SGHTS, CDR2 YDEGEE. The CDR3 loop spans 13 amino acids. Trimming shortened V by 3 bases and J by 4 bases, and 8 bases separated the two germline ends. The DNA of the CDR3 is TGTGCCAGCAGCTCGGACGGGAATCAGCCCCAGCATTTT. This codes for CASSSDGNQPQHF.

The sample holds a few counts of this clone. The chain is built from TRBV7-3 and TRBJ1-6; D uncertain. The V and J ends lost 2 bases and 7 bases respectively, with 12 bases between them. The CDR3 runs to 15 residues. Germline values: CDR1 SGHTA, CDR2 FQGTGA. The CDR3 is CASSLFPMGNSPLHF. The CDR3 DNA reads as TGTGCCAGCAGCTTATTTCCGATGGGGAATTCACCCCTCCACTTT.